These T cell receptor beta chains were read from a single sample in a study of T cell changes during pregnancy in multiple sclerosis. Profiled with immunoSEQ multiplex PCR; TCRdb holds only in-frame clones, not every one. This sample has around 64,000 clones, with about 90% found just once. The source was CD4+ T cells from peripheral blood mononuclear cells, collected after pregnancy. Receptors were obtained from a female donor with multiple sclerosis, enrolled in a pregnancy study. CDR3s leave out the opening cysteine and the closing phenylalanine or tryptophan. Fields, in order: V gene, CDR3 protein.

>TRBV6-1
AILGGDEQNYGYT
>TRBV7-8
ASSLRSGRADTQY
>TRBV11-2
ASSPGTGMNTEAF
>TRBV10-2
ASRETSGKRNEQF
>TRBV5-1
ASSLLRRQGKGETQY
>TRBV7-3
ASSAEPMNTEAF
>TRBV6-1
ASTYTGFPGELF
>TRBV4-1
ASSKQGLYGYT
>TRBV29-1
SVEDTNYGYT
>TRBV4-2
ASSLDRNSNQPQH
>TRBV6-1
ASRELAGLETQY
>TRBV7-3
ASSYKREDGYT
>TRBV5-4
ASSRTDFGTQY
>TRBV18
ASSPREPRTSGGNSYNEQF
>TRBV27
ASSPDIYQPQH
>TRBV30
ASDRGRGEAF
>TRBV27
ASSTTSGRFGTGELF
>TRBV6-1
ASTGTPYQPQH
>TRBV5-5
ASSLTGTANGAF
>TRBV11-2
ASSPAGLAYEQY
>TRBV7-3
ASSLEQGSGTEAF
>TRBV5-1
ASSRTGELF
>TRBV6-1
ASSDVTSGGALKTQY
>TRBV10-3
AISGGDFRSGNTIY
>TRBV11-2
ASSLRVGGDYGYT
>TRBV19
ASSITGQGQNTGELF
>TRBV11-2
ASSHIDYRDRKSPLH
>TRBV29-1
SASGTGNTEAF
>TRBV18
ASSPYSQKGYEQY
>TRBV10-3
AIRPGQGGTDTQY
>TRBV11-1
ASSLASGRHYEQY
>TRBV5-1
ASSWGQGSTPLH
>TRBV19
ASSIIGYYGYT
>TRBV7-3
ASSPIAGRSYNEQF
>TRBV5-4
ASSAGLGRTEAF
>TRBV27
ASGTAGPLSYEQY
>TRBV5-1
ASSLAQGGVYEQY
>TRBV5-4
ASSPGGSYNSPLH
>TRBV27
ASSGYRDGNQPQH
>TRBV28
ASNDRENQPQH
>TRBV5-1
ASSLVLLEGYT
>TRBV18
ASSPNRNGETQY
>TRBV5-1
ASSSGQTYGYT
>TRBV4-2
ASSPLGGGYGTGELF
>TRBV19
ASSIGHERNGNQPQH